Sequencing of this TCR beta chain was carried out in a study of T cell responses to AZD1222 COVID-19 vaccine (dated by TCRdb to about 2021). The study in broad terms: TCR sequencing was performed for roughly 250 trial participants, of whom 200 to 220 were given two doses of AZD1222 and approximately 25 were given two doses of MenACWY control vaccine. Enrollment into the trials was organized by age into subgroups of 18-55, 56-69 and 70-plus years, and those subgroups contained about 150, 27 and 61 TCR-sequenced participants, respectively.

The paper as a whole reports these results and caveats: Conclusions about previously exposed vaccinees were limited because only six AZD1222 recipients were SARS-CoV-2 seropositive at baseline. Because no day 14 peak-response samples were available, repertoires were characterized only after the peak T cell response. After two AZD1222 doses, both the breadth and the depth of spike-specific TCRs were significantly higher than at day 0 and than in MenACWY recipients. Epitopes outside the regions mutated in the B.1.351 and B.1.1.7 variants were reportedly recognized by nearly half of the unique spike-specific TCRs. Participants were mostly white British and included more females than males, and it was suggested by the authors that clonal diversity may have been underestimated. In the small 56-69-year group, the increase in depth fell short of significance, most likely because of low power. The vaccine-associated CD4 TCRs covered the entire spike protein, and the dominant responses fell in regions 160-218 and 743-854.

Based on the germline V gene, the CDR1 and CDR2 sequences are SGHTA and FQGTGA. The CDR3 covers 14 residues, taking in both the cysteine and the phenylalanine. Left in the record is the CDR3 DNA by itself, 42 bases read in frame from the first base. Trimming leaves V shorter by 6 bases and J shorter by 10 bases, with the junction holding 13 bases beyond the gene matches. The CDR3 regions of human TCRbeta chains were analyzed by immunosequencing. The published analysis was carried out like this. TCRs in the repertoires were compared against a reference library of SARS-CoV-2-specific TCRs that had been generated with the MIRA antigen-specificity platform. Breadth was defined as the fraction of unique TCRs that were SARS-CoV-2-associated. Depth was defined as the fraction of total T cells that were SARS-CoV-2-associated. Using the MIRA data, each spike-specific TCR was assigned both to the spike region to which the TCR was reactive and to a CD4 or CD8 class. Log10-transformed breadth and depth values were compared by one-way ANOVA with Sidak's multiple comparisons tests. Entries here come from immuneACCESS through TCRdb and include only in-frame sequences with V and J called. Some clones fail to appear in such tables; in the studies checked, an unresolved V gene covers under half of the shortfall, and the cause of the remainder is unknown. V, J and clone size derive from that table, while D and trimming were established from the DNA sequence. The table for this sample lists 150,000 to 200,000 clones; almost 90% of them were counted only once. The top ten hold approximately 10% of the sample.

A word on this clone: It has no known antigen specificity. The input lacks base qualities; no much larger clone sits a single base away.

The time point label corresponds to: about 28 days (+/-7) after the second vaccine dose. AZD1222 recipients given second doses at about 4 weeks or at about 12 weeks were pooled, since spike-specific TCR depth and breadth were not found to differ between the two schedules. The vaccinee samples were drawn from two UK trials, COV001 and COV002, one of which was a single-blind randomized controlled phase 2/3 trial testing AZD1222 (ChAdOx1 nCoV-19) in healthy adults. For TCRbeta chain sequencing, PBMC samples from trial participants were taken at day 0 and at day 28 after the second dose. Sequenced material: peripheral blood, taken 28 days after the second AZD1222 dose. This TCR was sampled from an adult who received the AZD1222 COVID-19 vaccine. Recombination joined TRBV7-3 with TRBJ2-3; 7 bases in the middle match TRBD2. The CDR3 reads as follows: CASSMGGTLSAQYF. The DNA is as follows: TGTGCCAGCAGTATGGGGGGGACCCTTAGTGCGCAGTATTTT.